The 2 T cell receptor beta chains presented below share a single source sample, sequenced in a study of human versus mouse CDR3 diversity and MHC coevolution. This table comes from immunoSEQ multiplex PCR, and its TCRdb copy is limited to in-frame clones, with some not included. The data contain about 60,000 clones, roughly 93% of them singletons. Sample: naive CD4+ T cells from blood. Subset here: CD45RO-negative CD62L-positive naive CD4 T cells. The receptor source for this set is a person between 55 and 70 years old in good health.

The chain carries TRBV7-2 and TRBJ2-2; no definite D call. CDR1 SGHTA and CDR2 FQGNSA come from the germline V gene. V shed 6 bases and J shed 0 bases, with 8 bases lying between them. The CDR3 runs 14 residues. The CDR3 DNA reads as TGTGCCAGCAGGGTCAGCGCGAACACCGGGGAGCTGTTTTTT. Translating it yields CASRVSANTGELFF.

The V call is TRBV6-4, the J call TRBJ2-3, with TRBD2 matching 9 bases. Germline CDR1 is MRHNA and CDR2 is SNTAGT. J was trimmed by 7 bases and V by 3 bases; bases with no gene match: 5. This CDR3 has 14 residues. The CDR3 DNA sequence: TGTGCCAGCAGTGAGCGGGAGGGCCGGTATACGCAGTATTTT. Its translation: CASSEREGRYTQYF.